These 22 T cell receptor beta chains were sequenced from one sample in a study of blood T cells in healthy people across ages. For the second PCR, which ran for about 6 to 12 cycles, a sample-barcoded 5' primer and a J-beta primer mix were used. TCRdb re-called the 5' RACE reads with MiXCR, one entry per CDR3 protein. The table lists about 1 million distinct CDR3 sequences, less than 50% of them singletons. Sequenced sample: blood. Receptors originate from a woman aged 55-69 years in good health.

This clonotype turned up a few times. V gene TRBV12-3 or TRBV12-4 combines with J gene TRBJ2-1, with D possibly TRBD2 on 6 matching bases. V lost 8 bases and J 7 bases, leaving 21 bases between the germline ends. The CDR3 consists of 15 residues. CDR3 nucleotide sequence: TGTGCCAGCGAATTCGGGGGAAAAGGGTCGAATGAGCAGTTCTTC. Its translation is CASEFGGKGSNEQFF.

In this sample, this clonotype turned up a few times. The CDR3 reads CSVDEGFYGYTF. As DNA, the CDR3 is TGCAGCGTTGATGAGGGGTTCTATGGCTACACCTTC. V and J are TRBV29-1 and TRBJ1-2, with D perhaps TRBD1 (5 bases). CDR1 is SQVTM and CDR2 is ANQGSEA in the germline V gene. V lost 3 bases and J lost 4, with 9 bases in between. This CDR3 is built from 12 residues.

V gene TRBV25-1 combines with J gene TRBJ2-5; D not resolved. The J call may be mistaken, given a closer DNA end match to TRBJ2-1. The CDR3 covers 14 residues. The germline gives CDR1 MGHDK, CDR2 SYGVNS. CDR3 coding DNA: TGTGCCAGCAGTGTAAGGGCCCCCCAAGAGACCCAGTTCTTC. It is translated as CASSVRAPQETQFF.

With respect to this clonotype: A junction boundary mismatches the germline segment, possibly from a read error. The chain carries TRBV12-3 or TRBV12-4 and TRBJ2-1, with 10 bases identical to TRBD1. There are 14 residues in the CDR3. The DNA of the CDR3 is TGTGCCAGCAGCCGGGACAGGGGCCTCAATGAGCAGTTATTC. The encoded protein is CASSRDRGLNEQLF.

The chain employs TRBV3-1 and TRBJ2-5; a weak D match, TRBD2 (6 bases). The V gene lost 0 bases and the J gene lost 0 bases, with 11 bases spanning the gap. The CDR3 runs 16 residues. The germline V gene has CDR1 LGHDT and CDR2 YNNKEL (reference sequence). Here the CDR3 DNA reads TGTGCCAGCAGCCAAGACCTAGCGAAAAACCAAGAGACCCAGTACTTC. This translates into CASSQDLAKNQETQYF.

The rearrangement joins TRBV10-2 to TRBJ2-3, with TRBD1 as a possible D gene (5 bases). Germline V lookup: CDR1 WSHSY, CDR2 SAAADI. Between the trimmed V and J ends, which lost 6 bases and 2 bases, there was a span of 21 bases. The CDR3 contains 17 residues. CDR3 sequence reads: CASRGGAFGQDTDTQYF. In nucleotides, the CDR3 is TGCGCCAGCAGAGGTGGGGCCTTCGGGCAGGACACAGATACGCAGTATTTT.

The chain combines TRBV6-1 with TRBJ2-7, with D possibly being TRBD2 (6 bases). The CDR3 totals 16 residues. Trimming removed 0 bases at V and 2 bases at J, with 14 bases between. Germline CDR1 reads MNHNS; CDR2 reads SASEGT. As DNA, the CDR3 is TGTGCCAGCAGTGAAGCGTCCGGGACTCGGGCCTACGAGCAGTACTTC. Protein sequence: CASSEASGTRAYEQYF.

This chain's CDR3 is CASSDSGTLNTEAFF. CDR3 bases: TGTGCCAGCAGTGACTCGGGGACATTGAACACTGAAGCTTTCTTT. V usage is TRBV6-4 and J usage is TRBJ1-1; maybe TRBD1 (6 bases). This CDR3 is 15 amino acids long. Trimming took off 0 bases at V and 0 bases at J, with 8 bases between the two ends. Germline assignment: CDR1 MRHNA and CDR2 SNTAGT.

The chain carries TRBV6-5 and TRBJ2-6; weak D call: TRBD2 (6 bases). The CDR3 is made up of 19 amino acids. In germline, CDR1 is MNHEY, CDR2 SVGAGI. The ends were cut back, 4 bases at V and 1 base at J, with 20 bases in the middle. CDR3 sequence (DNA): TGTGCCAGCAGTTCCATCACGGGCGGGGATTTTTCTGGGGCCAACGTCCTGACTTTC. The encoded protein is CASSSITGGDFSGANVLTF.

There are a few counts of this clonotype. The rearrangement uses TRBV12-3 or TRBV12-4 and TRBJ2-1; D gene unclear. The CDR3 spans 15 residues. The V and J ends lost 3 bases and 8 bases respectively, with 17 bases between them. This chain's CDR3 is CASSLAASPPHEQFF. The CDR3 DNA follows: TGTGCCAGCAGTTTGGCGGCATCGCCACCCCATGAGCAGTTCTTC.

The chain is built from TRBV18 and TRBJ2-1, with 11 nucleotides matching TRBD1. This CDR3 is 14 amino acids long. CDR1 KGHSH and CDR2 LQKENI come from the germline V gene. Trimming removed 2 bases from V and 8 bases from J; junction bases left unmatched: 2. CDR3 sequence: CASSPGQGADEQFF. CDR3 DNA sequence: TGTGCCAGCTCACCAGGACAGGGGGCTGATGAGCAGTTCTTC.

Remarks on this clonotype: A read error may produce the germline difference seen at one junction end. The V and J genes are TRBV18 and TRBJ2-7, with a tentative D call TRBD2 (6 bases). CDR3 length: 14 amino acids. Germline V CDR1 and CDR2: KGHSH, LQKENI. CDR3 nucleotide sequence: TGTACCAGCTCACCACGGGGACTGACCTACGAGCAGTACTTC. Translating it yields CTSSPRGLTYEQYF.

This chain joins TRBV20-1 and TRBJ2-1; 7 positions match TRBD2. V trimming: 5 bases; J trimming: 9 bases; junction bases outside the gene matches: 16. The CDR3 is made up of 15 amino acids. Germline V gene sequence: CDR1 DFQATT, CDR2 SNEGSKA (reference sequence). The CDR3 DNA reads TGCAGTGCTCGCCCCGGACTAGGGGCAATATCTGAGCAGTTCTTC. This sequence encodes CSARPGLGAISEQFF.

This chain connects TRBV20-1 to TRBJ1-1; TRBD1 matches 7 bases. Germline lookup yields CDR1 DFQATT and CDR2 SNEGSKA (reference sequence). Trimming removed 6 bases from V and 0 bases from J; junction bases left unmatched: 7. The CDR3 sequence is 14 residues long. DNA for the CDR3: TGCAGTGCCCGCTCCGGGACAGTGAACACTGAAGCTTTCTTT. Its protein product is CSARSGTVNTEAFF.

This rearrangement joins TRBV2 to TRBJ1-2; tentatively, D is TRBD1 (5 bases). This CDR3 has 14 residues. Trimming removed 4 bases at V and 4 bases at J, with 13 bases between. Germline values: CDR1 SNHLY, CDR2 FYNNEI. The CDR3: CASSAGPNFYGYTF. CDR3 coding DNA: TGTGCCAGCAGTGCGGGGCCCAACTTCTATGGCTACACCTTC.

This clonotype was seen ten or more times. The V and J genes are TRBV3-1 and TRBJ2-1; tentatively, D is TRBD1 (5 bases). Germline V CDR1 and CDR2: LGHDT, YNNKEL (reference sequence). V lost 3 bases and J lost 4, with 16 bases in between. CDR3 length: 16 amino acids. The CDR3 bases are TGTGCCAGCAGCCACCAGGGCTCCCCCCTATACAATGAGCAGTTCTTC. Protein product: CASSHQGSPLYNEQFF.

The V and J genes are TRBV14 and TRBJ2-3; maybe TRBD1 (7 bases). The CDR3 totals 15 residues. Germline CDR1 and CDR2: SGHDN and FVKESK. Trimming took off 0 bases at V and 4 bases at J, with 11 bases between the two ends. CDR3 protein: CASSQDWRGPDTQYF. The CDR3 DNA is TGTGCCAGCAGCCAAGATTGGAGGGGGCCAGATACGCAGTATTTT.

The chain couples TRBV2 to TRBJ1-1; D not resolved. The V end lost 3 bases, the J end lost 0 bases, and 5 bases lay between the germline ends. CDR1 and CDR2 from the germline V gene are SNHLY and FYNNEI. The CDR3 extends over 13 amino acids. In DNA, the CDR3 is TGTGCCAGCAGTGACAACCTGAACACTGAAGCTTTCTTT. Translation gives CASSDNLNTEAFF.

This clonotype was counted a few times. This rearrangement joins TRBV2 to TRBJ2-1, with D possibly matching TRBD2 (6 bases). The CDR3 sequence is 11 residues long. The germline V gene encodes CDR1 SNHLY and CDR2 FYNNEI. Trimming removed 3 bases from V and 10 bases from J, with 7 bases in between. The DNA of the CDR3 is TGTGCCAGCAGTGAGGAGGGAGAGCAGTTCTTC. This translates into CASSEEGEQFF.

This clonotype has just one count. The gene calls are TRBV7-9 and TRBJ2-1, with D tentatively TRBD1 (6 bases). Germline V gene data show CDR1 as SEHNR and CDR2 as FQNEAQ (reference sequence). The CDR3 spans 14 residues. V lost 6 bases and J 13 bases, leaving 22 bases between the germline ends. CDR3 DNA: TGTGCCAGCAGACCTACAGGGATCCAAGAGACCCAGTTCTTC. It yields the protein CASRPTGIQETQFF. Together with reference TRBV7-9 and TRBJ2-1, the CDR3 gives the full variable domain: DTGVSQNPRHKITKRGQNVTFRCDPISEHNRLYWYRQTLGQGPEFLTYFQNEAQLEKSRLLSDRFSAERPKGSFSTLEIQRTEQGDSAMYLCASRPTGIQETQFFGPGTRLTVL.

There are a few counts of this clonotype. The DNA of the CDR3 is TGTGCCAGCTCACCCAGAGTCCTAGCCAAAAACATTCAGTACTTC. Translated, it gives CASSPRVLAKNIQYF. The V and J genes are TRBV18 and TRBJ2-4; D uncertain. Germline V gene sequence: CDR1 KGHSH, CDR2 LQKENI. Trimming removed 3 bases at V and 0 bases at J, with 9 bases between. CDR3 length: 15 residues.

On this clonotype: A far larger clone is one base from this, pointing to a likely read error. The rearrangement uses TRBV9 and TRBJ2-3; 11 bases are shared with TRBD2. Germline V CDR1 and CDR2: SGDLS, YYNGEE. The CDR3 covers 15 residues. Trimming cost V 6 bases and J 0 bases; bases outside gene matches: 3. The CDR3 loop is CASNRTSGSTDTQYF. CDR3 sequence (DNA): TGTGCCAGCAATAGGACTAGCGGGAGCACAGATACGCAGTATTTT.